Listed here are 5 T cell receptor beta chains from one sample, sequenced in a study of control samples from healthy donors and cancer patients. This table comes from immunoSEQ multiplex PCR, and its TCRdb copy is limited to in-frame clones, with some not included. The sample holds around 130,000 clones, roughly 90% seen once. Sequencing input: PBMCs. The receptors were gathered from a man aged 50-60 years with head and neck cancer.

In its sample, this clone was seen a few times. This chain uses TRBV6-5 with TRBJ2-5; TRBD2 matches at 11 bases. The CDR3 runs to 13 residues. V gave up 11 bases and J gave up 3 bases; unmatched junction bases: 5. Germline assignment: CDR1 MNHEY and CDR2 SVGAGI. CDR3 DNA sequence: TGTGCCGCCTCACTAGCGGGGGAAGAGACCCAGTACTTC. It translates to CAASLAGEETQYF.

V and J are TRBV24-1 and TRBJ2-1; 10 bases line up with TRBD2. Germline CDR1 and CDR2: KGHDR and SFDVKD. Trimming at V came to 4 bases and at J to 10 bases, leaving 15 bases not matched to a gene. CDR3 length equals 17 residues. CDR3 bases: TGTGCCACCAGTGACTCAAAACCGGGACTAGCGAACAGAGAGCAGTTCTTC. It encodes CATSDSKPGLANREQFF.

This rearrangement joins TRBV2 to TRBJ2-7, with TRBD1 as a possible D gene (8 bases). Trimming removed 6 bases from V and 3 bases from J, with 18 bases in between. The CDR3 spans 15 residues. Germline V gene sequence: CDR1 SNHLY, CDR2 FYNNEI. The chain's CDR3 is CASRGGTGYLYEQYF. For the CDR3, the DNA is TGTGCCAGCAGGGGGGGGACAGGCTACCTCTACGAGCAGTACTTC.

CDR3 loop: CASSELTSSFTGELFF. The CDR3 nucleotides read TGTGCCAGCAGTGAACTAACCTCATCTTTCACCGGGGAGCTGTTTTTT. J is TRBJ2-2 and V is TRBV25-1; D is uncertain. Per the germline V gene, CDR1 is MGHDK and CDR2 is SYGVNS. The V end lost 2 bases, the J end lost 4 bases, and 14 bases lay between the germline ends. The CDR3 is 16 amino acids.

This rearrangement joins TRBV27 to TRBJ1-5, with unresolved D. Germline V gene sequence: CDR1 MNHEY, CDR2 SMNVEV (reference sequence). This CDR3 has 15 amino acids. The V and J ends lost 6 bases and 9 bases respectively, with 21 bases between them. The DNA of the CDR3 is TGTGCCAGCAGACCATTTCTTTTAGGAGGTCCGCCCCAGCATTTT. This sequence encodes CASRPFLLGGPPQHF.